The source of this TCR beta chain is a study of blood T cell repertoires in COVID-19. With 10 bases removed from V and 0 bases from J, the gap between germline ends came to 16 bases. CDR1 and CDR2 (germline): LNHDA, SQIVND (reference sequence). The CDR3 extends over 15 amino acids. Sequencing used immunoSEQ multiplex PCR; TCRdb keeps in-frame clones, though not all of them. The data contain 310,000 or so clones, more than 85% of them singletons. The sample comprised peripheral blood. The sequence derives from a woman aged 30 to 39 with COVID-19, enrolled during active disease. The rearrangement uses TRBV19 and TRBJ2-1; a weak D match, TRBD2 (6 bases). The CDR3, as DNA: TGTGCCACGTCGCGGGGTTTTAGCTCCTACAATGAGCAGTTCTTC. It codes for CATSRGFSSYNEQFF.